This T cell receptor beta chain derives from a study of shared clonotypes between healthy human individuals. Turning to the study itself: With ages of 18 to 49, the donors were two women and three men.

The study drew all its donors from Caucasian adults living in Nashville, Tennessee. The CDR3 has 14 residues. Per the germline V gene, CDR1 is LGHNA and CDR2 is YSLEER. V shed 4 bases and J 7 bases; nucleotides not matched to a gene: 7. Several immunoSEQ plates received, in even portions, the genomic DNA of each subset. PCR replicates from unsorted PBMC used approximately 0.3 ug DNA, and this amount was about 33,000 T cell genomes. The data were produced by immunoSEQ multiplex PCR, yet TCRdb's version contains in-frame clones alone and is incomplete. The table has about half a million clones, almost 80% seen once.

Sequenced sample: PBMCs. The V call is TRBV4-3, the J call TRBJ1-5; 7 bases are a match to TRBD1. The TCR comes from a woman in her thirties or forties in good health. Some clones in this sample may be carry-over from other donors' samples. The CDR3 region has the DNA TGCGCCAGCAGCCGGGGACAGCCAGCGCAGCCCCAGCATTTT. This encodes CASSRGQPAQPQHF.